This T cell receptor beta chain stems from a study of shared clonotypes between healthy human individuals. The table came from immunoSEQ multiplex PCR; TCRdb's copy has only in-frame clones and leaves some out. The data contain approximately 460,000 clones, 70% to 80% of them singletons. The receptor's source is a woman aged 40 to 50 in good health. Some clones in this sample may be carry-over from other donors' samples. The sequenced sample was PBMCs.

CDR3 nucleotide sequence: TGTGCCAGCAGCGTCAACCATGGCTACACCTTC. Encoded protein: CASSVNHGYTF. The chain uses TRBV9 and TRBJ1-2; D remains unclear. V was clipped by 2 bases and J by 6 bases, with 5 bases between them. The CDR3 has 11 residues. CDR1 is SGDLS and CDR2 is YYNGEE in the germline V gene.